This T cell receptor (beta chain) was captured by sequencing in a study of blood T cell repertoires in COVID-19. Whole-study context: Sources were T cells, B-cell-depleted T cells, or PBMCs; the material itself was cDNA or gDNA.

As processed by the authors: From reference gene primer amplification, estimates of nucleated cell counts were derived. Here immunoSEQ multiplex PCR was the method, and the copy in TCRdb shows in-frame clones only, minus some. The DNA was the basis for D and trimming; V, J and clone size are from that table. The table records approximately 31,000 clones, 85% to 90% of them present only once. The CDR3 consists of 11 residues. The ends lost 6 bases at V and 10 bases at J; junction bases unmatched: 4. CDR1 is MNHEY and CDR2 is SVGAGI in the germline V gene. This receptor was taken from a human donor with active COVID-19. The donor label of this sample is uncertain. This chain connects TRBV6-5 to TRBJ1-2; 8 bases are a match to TRBD1. The source material was peripheral blood. The CDR3 loop reads CASRLQGDYTF. The CDR3 DNA sequence: TGTGCCAGCAGGCTACAGGGGGACTACACCTTC.